Below, one T cell receptor (beta chain) is given with its context. What this receptor recognizes is not known. The input lacks base qualities; no much larger clone sits a single base away. This specimen's time point label, per the study, means: persistent/refractory GD, antithyroid drugs over 5 years with positive TRAb. For both TCR sequencing and RNA sequencing, RNA was extracted from PBMCs using TRIzol. Graves' disease was diagnosed according to American Thyroid Association guidelines. The patients came from an endocrinology department in Xi'an, China. Each patient gave approximately 8.8 milliliters of peripheral blood, collected in an EDTA anticoagulant tube. Ficoll Paque Plus density gradient separation was used to isolate PBMCs, and no additional T cell sorting was done. An Agilent 2100 Bioanalyzer and agarose gel were used to check RNA quality, and a NanoDrop 2000 was used to measure RNA concentration.

Library preparation used multiplex PCR. Sequencing used an Illumina HiSeq 4000. CDR3 regions were amplified by Arm-PCR with iRepertoire HTBI primers to construct TCR beta libraries. Before sequencing, the PCR products underwent gel purification. Per the authors' processing: A total of 60 to 80 TRBV and 14 TRBJ segments were identified across samples and were used for gene usage analysis of CDR3 amino acid clonotypes. COPE and FqMerger were used to merge the filtered high-quality paired reads into contigs. Contigs were aligned with BLAST to IMGT TRBV, TRBD and TRBJ reference genes, and CDR3 was defined per IMGT. Any clonotype with a frequency above 0.1% was classified as a highly expanded clone. Shannon entropy was used to measure repertoire diversity, and the Gini coefficient was used to measure V-J evenness. A clonotype found in more than one individual was treated as public. Through fastp at Q25 and MiXCR, TCRdb rebuilt clones from the public reads, retaining in-frame beta chains. Merged by CDR3 protein, the rows form single entries marked with the most common genes and DNA. These V and J calls are TCRdb output, not the study's own analysis. The sample includes around 400,000 distinct CDR3 sequences, with 23% observed a single time. The biggest ten clones account for 26% of the sample.

This sample was included in a study of regulatory T cells in long-lasting Graves disease (dated by TCRdb to the early 2020s). Study-level background: To count as having persistent Graves' disease, a patient had to have received antithyroid drug treatment for over 5 years with TSH receptor autoantibodies remaining persistently positive. The study was conducted in China and was registered as a clinical trial. This study used TCR sequencing and RNA sequencing of peripheral blood to compare persistent Graves' disease patients against newly diagnosed Graves' disease patients. Persistent Graves' disease patients in the clinical cohort had taken antithyroid drugs for 9.5 to 13 years on average. TCR sequencing covered around 13 persistent and 20 or so newly diagnosed Graves' disease patients, 33 samples in total. Study-wide findings and limitations: The authors acknowledged the small sample size as a limitation that may reduce accuracy. Sequencing and analysis were limited to the TCR beta chain. Only peripheral blood was studied, because thyroid tissue, the primary lesion, was inaccessible. Lower TCR Shannon entropy and fewer highly expanded clones were observed in persistent Graves' disease patients than in newly diagnosed patients, which suggested clonal expansion. Persistent patients shared more public clonotypes among themselves (over 2,500) than newly diagnosed patients did (approximately 970).

The clonotype originates from a female donor with Graves disease. Material: peripheral blood mononuclear cells (PBMCs), obtained when the disease was refractory, from a patient treated with antithyroid drugs.

The DNA sequence follows: TGTGCCTGGACTCGCGGGAGGGCCGATGAGCAGTTCTTC. It translates to CAWTRGRADEQFF. The chain was built from TRBV30 and TRBJ2-1; TRBD2 matches 9 bases in the middle. V has 4 bases trimmed and J has 8 bases trimmed; junction bases matching no gene number 6. From cysteine to phenylalanine, the CDR3 is 13 amino acids long. The read is trimmed to its CDR3 DNA, 39 bases read in frame from base 1. CDR1 and CDR2 (GTSNPN, SVGIG) derive from the germline V gene (reference sequence).